Below, 14 T cell receptor beta chains from the same sample are listed, as sequenced in a study of cytomegalovirus exposure and HLA in healthy donors. In the PCR, 60 Vbeta and 13 Jbeta primers were used. The table came from immunoSEQ multiplex PCR; TCRdb's copy has only in-frame clones and leaves some out. The sample records about 130,000 clones, roughly 80% being singletons. The sample comprised PBMCs. All receptors derive from a boy under 18 in good health and CMV-seronegative.

The rearrangement uses TRBV5-1 and TRBJ2-3; tentative D call: TRBD1 (6 bases). CDR3 length equals 15 residues. Per germline, CDR1 SGHRS and CDR2 YFSETQ. Trimming removed 4 bases from V and 0 bases from J, with 12 bases in between. The CDR3 DNA reads TGCGCCAGCAGCCGGACAGAGACTAGCACAGATACGCAGTATTTT. It codes for CASSRTETSTDTQYF. Full variable domain (missing parts from reference TRBV5-1 and TRBJ2-3): KAGVTQTPRYLIKTRGQQVTLSCSPISGHRSVSWYQQTPGQGLQFLFEYFSETQRNKGNFPGRFSGRQFSNSRSEMNVSTLELGDSALYLCASSRTETSTDTQYFGPGTRLTVL.

The chain joins TRBV5-4 to TRBJ2-7; D may be TRBD2 (6 bases). The germline V and J ends were trimmed by 2 bases and 6 bases, with 12 bases remaining between them. Germline V gene sequence: CDR1 SGHNT, CDR2 YYREEE (reference sequence). This CDR3 has 13 residues. CDR3 sequence (DNA): TGTGCCAGCAGCTTCGGGACTCATACCGAGCAGTACTTC. It is translated as CASSFGTHTEQYF.

The sample holds a few counts of this clone. This chain joins TRBV27 and TRBJ2-7; TRBD2 agrees at 9 bases. The J segment lost 3 bases and the V segment lost 0 bases, leaving 3 bases of the junction unmatched. The CDR3 sequence is 15 residues long. CDR1 is MNHEY and CDR2 is SMNVEV in the germline V gene (reference sequence). CDR3 region: CASSLSAGGIYEQYF. As DNA, the CDR3 is TGTGCCAGCAGTTTATCGGCGGGGGGGATCTACGAGCAGTACTTC.

The J gene is TRBJ1-4, the V gene TRBV2, with D possibly TRBD1 on 6 matching bases. Germline-derived CDR1 and CDR2 are SNHLY and FYNNEI. Deletions cut 4 bases from V and 5 bases from J, with 14 bases between. The CDR3 has 15 residues. The CDR3 reads CASSGIRGMNEKLFF. CDR3 nucleotides: TGTGCCAGCAGTGGAATTAGGGGGATGAATGAAAAACTGTTTTTT.

V and J are TRBV14 and TRBJ2-5; 7 nucleotides agree with TRBD1. Germline V gene lookup returns CDR1 SGHDN and CDR2 FVKESK. The V and J ends lost 4 bases and 5 bases, in that order; junction bases with no gene match: 13. The CDR3 contains 16 residues. The CDR3 region has the DNA TGTGCCAGCAGCCCCCTACCGACAGGGTTCGGGGAGACCCAGTACTTC. It encodes CASSPLPTGFGETQYF.

This chain uses TRBV10-3 with TRBJ2-1, with 10 bases matching TRBD2. Per germline, CDR1 ENHRY and CDR2 SYGVKD. CDR3 length: 16 residues. V was clipped by 3 bases and J by 7 bases; unmatched bases: 9. The DNA of the CDR3 is TGTGCCATCAGTGACCCAGCGGGAGGGCTACGGAATGAGCAGTTCTTC. This translates into CAISDPAGGLRNEQFF.

V is TRBV27 and J is TRBJ1-1; D remains unclear. This CDR3 contains 13 residues. Germline V gives CDR1 MNHEY, CDR2 SMNVEV (reference sequence). V lost 4 bases and J 3 bases, leaving 9 bases between the germline ends. CDR3 nucleotides: TGTGCCAGCAGTTCCCTTCCCGACACTGAAGCTTTCTTT. This encodes CASSSLPDTEAFF.

This chain links TRBV5-1 with TRBJ1-4; D is undetermined. With 2 bases removed from V and 3 bases from J, the gap between germline ends came to 26 bases. CDR3 size: 20 residues. Germline assignment: CDR1 SGHRS and CDR2 YFSETQ. This chain's CDR3 is CASSLNIGGSLNAANEKLFF. The CDR3 bases are TGCGCCAGCAGCTTAAATATCGGCGGCAGCCTCAACGCAGCTAATGAAAAACTGTTTTTT.

This chain links TRBV28 with TRBJ1-3; the D is unclear. V gave up 6 bases and J gave up 9 bases, with 15 bases separating them. The germline gives CDR1 MDHEN, CDR2 SYDVKM. The CDR3 spans 13 residues. The CDR3: CASSLPPGGTIYF. The DNA of the CDR3 is TGTGCCAGCAGCCTCCCCCCGGGAGGCACCATATATTTT.

V and J are TRBV28 and TRBJ2-2, with TRBD2 identical over 12 bases. CDR1 is MDHEN and CDR2 is SYDVKM in the germline V gene. Trimming cost V 6 bases and J 6 bases; bases outside gene matches: 5. The CDR3 is 15 amino acids. CDR3 region: CASSPGLAGPGELFF. CDR3 bases: TGTGCCAGCAGCCCGGGACTAGCGGGTCCCGGGGAGCTGTTTTTT.

This clone was seen only a few times. This sequence joins TRBV30 and TRBJ2-1; TRBD2 is a possible D gene (7 bases). The CDR3 is 16 residues long. Looked up from germline, CDR1 is GTSNPN and CDR2 is SVGIG (reference sequence). Trimming left V 0 bases short and J 4 bases short, with 16 bases between. CDR3 DNA sequence: TGTGCCTGGAGTGTGCAGGGGCGGGGGTTATACAATGAGCAGTTCTTC. Translation gives CAWSVQGRGLYNEQFF.

V is TRBV27 and J is TRBJ2-3, with 7 positions matching TRBD2. The CDR3 runs to 14 residues. Germline V CDR1 and CDR2: MNHEY, SMNVEV (reference sequence). The J segment lost 0 bases and the V segment lost 8 bases, leaving 5 bases of the junction unmatched. The CDR3 sequence: CASSIAGSTDTQYF. The CDR3 DNA reads as TGTGCCAGCTCTATAGCGGGTAGCACAGATACGCAGTATTTT.

The genes are TRBV6-6 and TRBJ1-2; D gene ambiguous. V was shortened by 0 bases and J by 2 bases, with 7 bases between the two germline ends. Per germline, CDR1 MNHNY and CDR2 SVGAGI (reference sequence). The CDR3 length is 14 residues. In DNA, the CDR3 is TGTGCCAGCAGTTACTCGCCGGGGAACTATGGCTACACCTTC. Translated, it gives CASSYSPGNYGYTF.

The chain couples TRBV15 to TRBJ2-7; a weak D match, TRBD2 (6 bases). The germline V gene encodes CDR1 LNHNV and CDR2 YYDKDF (reference sequence). The V and J ends lost 0 bases and 3 bases respectively, with 9 bases between them. There are 14 residues in the CDR3. This CDR3 is CATSRDRRDYEQYF. The CDR3 DNA is TGTGCCACCAGCAGAGATAGGAGGGACTACGAGCAGTACTTC.